This TCR beta chain was sequenced for a study of T cell repertoires in cytomegalovirus infection. Background on the study: Alongside well-studied HLA-B-restricted CMV epitopes, recently identified HLA-C-restricted CMV epitopes were also used. It was the public TCR beta signatures that indicated both CMV infection and matching HLA type. Whole-study results and caveats: It was HLA-C-restricted CMV-specific TCR beta clonotypes that dominated the response ex vivo.

This clonotype was recorded at least ten times. What it recognizes is unknown. TCRdb reprocessed the reads with MiXCR, giving one entry per CDR3 protein. Of 900,000 to 950,000 distinct CDR3 sequences listed, around 32% are singletons. The CDR3 contains 10 residues. Germline CDR1 SNHLY, CDR2 FYNNEI. V gave up 6 bases and J gave up 3 bases, with 3 bases separating them. This chain links TRBV2 with TRBJ2-7; the D is unclear. The TCR comes from a human donor in good health (CMV status not recorded). Some clones in this sample may be carry-over from other donors' samples. Material: cultured CD8+ T cells from PBMCs, obtained from culture after CMV antigen stimulation. The CDR3: CASRGYEQYF. The CDR3 coding sequence is TGTGCCAGCAGGGGCTACGAGCAGTACTTC.